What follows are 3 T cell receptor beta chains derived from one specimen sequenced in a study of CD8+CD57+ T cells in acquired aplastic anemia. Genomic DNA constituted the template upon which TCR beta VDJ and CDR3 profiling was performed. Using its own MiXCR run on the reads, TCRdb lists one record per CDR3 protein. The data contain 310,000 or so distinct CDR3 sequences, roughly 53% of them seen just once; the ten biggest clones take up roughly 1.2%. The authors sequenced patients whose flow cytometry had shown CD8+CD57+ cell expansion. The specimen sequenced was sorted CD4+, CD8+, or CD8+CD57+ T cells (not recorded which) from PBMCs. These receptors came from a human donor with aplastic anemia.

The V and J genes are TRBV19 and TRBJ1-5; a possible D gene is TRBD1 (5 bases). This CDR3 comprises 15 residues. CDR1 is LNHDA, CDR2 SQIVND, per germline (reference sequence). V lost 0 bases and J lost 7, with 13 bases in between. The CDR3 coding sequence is TGTGCCAGTAGTATAGATGACAGCCCAAAGCAGCCCCAGCATTTT. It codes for CASSIDDSPKQPQHF. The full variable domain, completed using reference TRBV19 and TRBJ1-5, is DGGITQSPKYLFRKEGQNVTLSCEQNLNHDAMYWYRQDPGQGLRLIYYSQIVNDFQKGDIAEGYSVSREKKESFPLTVTSAQKNPTAFYLCASSIDDSPKQPQHFGDGTRLSIL.

The CDR3 sequence: CSASTRRGGELFF. The CDR3 region has the DNA TGCAGTGCTAGTACTAGAAGAGGCGGGGAGCTGTTTTTT. V usage is TRBV20-1 and J usage is TRBJ2-2; maybe TRBD2 (5 bases). Germline CDR1 DFQATT, CDR2 SNEGSKA (reference sequence). Between the trimmed V and J ends, which lost 3 bases and 7 bases, there was a span of 12 bases. The CDR3 has 13 residues.

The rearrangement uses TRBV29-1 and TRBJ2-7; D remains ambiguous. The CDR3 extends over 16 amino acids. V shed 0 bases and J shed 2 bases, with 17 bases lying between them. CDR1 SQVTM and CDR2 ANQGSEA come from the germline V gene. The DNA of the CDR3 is TGCAGCGTTGAAGATTTTCGGTCCCCAAGCCCCTACGAGCAGTACTTC. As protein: CSVEDFRSPSPYEQYF.